Listed here are 21 T cell receptor beta chains from one sample, sequenced in a study of blood T cell repertoires in COVID-19 (dated by TCRdb to 2018 to 2021). Library construction relied on the immunoSEQ multiplex PCR assay. TCRdb stores this immuneACCESS table with in-frame sequences only. Part of the clones is absent; in the studies checked, under half of the shortfall reflects unresolved V genes, and no reason is known for the rest. The sample table shows some 42,000 clones, and 80% to 90% are seen once. In total, the top ten clones hold approximately 7.2% of the sample. Sequenced input: peripheral blood. Receptor source: a human donor in a cohort sampled during active COVID-19.

DNA of the CDR3: TGTGCCAGCACTACGAAGCGGACAGGGAACAATGAGCAGTTCTTC. Its translation is CASTTKRTGNNEQFF. The V and J genes are TRBV6-5 and TRBJ2-1; 8 nucleotides line up with TRBD1. The CDR3 has 15 amino acids. The V and J ends lost 7 bases and 5 bases, in that order; junction bases with no gene match: 10. Germline loops: CDR1 MNHEY, CDR2 SVGAGI.

A few counts support this clone. This rearrangement joins TRBV7-2 to TRBJ1-5; D unresolved. V was cut by 2 bases and J by 3 bases, with 11 bases left in between. This CDR3 is 15 amino acids long. In germline, CDR1 is SGHTA, CDR2 FQGNSA. CDR3 bases: TGTGCCAGCAGCTTATACGGTAGTTACAATCAGCCCCAGCATTTT. Translating it yields CASSLYGSYNQPQHF.

CDR3 sequence (DNA): TGTGCCAGCTCACCACCCACGGGGGGCGAGCAGTACTTC. It yields the protein CASSPPTGGEQYF. The V gene is TRBV18, the J gene TRBJ2-7, with 7 bases identical to TRBD2. The CDR3 is made up of 13 amino acids. Germline V CDR1 and CDR2: KGHSH, LQKENI. With 0 bases clipped from V and 6 bases from J, the junction kept 2 bases outside the gene matches. Looking up the rest from reference TRBV18 and TRBJ2-7 gives the full variable domain: NAGVMQNPRHLVRRRGQEARLRCSPMKGHSHVYWYRQLPEEGLKFMVYLQKENIIDESGMPKERFSAEFPKEGPSILRIQQVVRGDSAAYFCASSPPTGGEQYFGPGTRLTVT.

The V gene is TRBV9, the J gene TRBJ2-5; a weak D match, TRBD2 (5 bases). The CDR3 sequence is 14 residues long. V was pared by 3 bases and J by 0 bases, with 9 bases between. CDR1 is SGDLS, CDR2 YYNGEE, per germline. The CDR3 loop is CASSDEGYQETQYF. CDR3 coding DNA: TGTGCCAGCAGCGACGAGGGTTACCAAGAGACCCAGTACTTC. Filled out from reference TRBV9 and TRBJ2-5, the complete variable domain reads DSGVTQTPKHLITATGQRVTLRCSPRSGDLSVYWYQQSLDQGLQFLIQYYNGEERAKGNILERFSAQQFPDLHSELNLSSLELGDSALYFCASSDEGYQETQYFGPGTRLLVL.

The CDR3 sequence: CASSFGGGGGSETQYF. CDR3 bases: TGTGCCAGCAGTTTCGGCGGGGGAGGCGGGAGCGAGACCCAGTACTTC. The chain has TRBV6-2 or TRBV6-3 and TRBJ2-5, with TRBD2 identical over 7 bases. CDR1 and CDR2 (germline): MNHEY, SVGEGT. CDR3 length: 16 amino acids. J was trimmed by 5 bases and V by 4 bases; bases with no gene match: 13.

The rearrangement joins TRBV4-3 to TRBJ2-1; a weak D match, TRBD2 (7 bases). The V gene lost 4 bases and the J gene lost 9 bases, with 19 bases spanning the gap. Germline V gene data show CDR1 as LGHNA and CDR2 as YSLEER. The CDR3 is 15 amino acids. The CDR3: CASSPGGRSNAEQFF. The CDR3, as DNA: TGCGCCAGCAGCCCGGGGGGCAGATCTAATGCTGAGCAGTTCTTC.

The CDR3 region is CASSLGTGDTDTQYF. In DNA form, the CDR3 reads TGTGCCAGCAGCTTAGGGACAGGGGACACAGATACGCAGTATTTT. The rearrangement joins TRBV7-3 to TRBJ2-3; 10 positions agree with TRBD1. Germline V gives CDR1 SGHTA, CDR2 FQGTGA. With V trimmed by 2 bases and J by 2 bases, 1 base remained unmatched. This CDR3 comprises 15 residues.

This clone was picked up a small number of times. The gene calls are TRBV20-1 and TRBJ1-3, with D possibly TRBD1 on 5 matching bases. The CDR3 covers 14 residues. Germline V gene data show CDR1 as DFQATT and CDR2 as SNEGSKA (reference sequence). The germline V and J ends were trimmed by 6 bases and 2 bases, with 14 bases remaining between them. In DNA, the CDR3 is TGCAGTGCAAGTCCCTCAGGGACTGGAAACACCATATATTTT. Its protein product is CSASPSGTGNTIYF.

The rearrangement links TRBV30 to TRBJ1-5; TRBD1 might be the D (5 bases). The germline V gene encodes CDR1 GTSNPN and CDR2 SVGIG (reference sequence). V lost 3 bases and J 0 bases, leaving 9 bases between the germline ends. CDR3 length: 14 amino acids. CDR3 bases: TGTGCCTGGAGGCCCACAGGTAGCAATCAGCCCCAGCATTTT. Translated: CAWRPTGSNQPQHF.

CDR3 sequence (DNA): TGTGCCAGCAGCGAGACAGGGGTTAGTATTTCACCCCTCCACTTT. Translating it yields CASSETGVSISPLHF. The V gene is TRBV7-2, the J gene TRBJ1-6; 8 bases align to TRBD1. The V gene end was trimmed by 5 bases and the J gene end by 9 bases; junction bases not matched to a gene: 9. The V gene's germline CDR1 is SGHTA and CDR2 FQGNSA. This CDR3 has 15 residues.

The chain joins TRBV6-2 or TRBV6-3 to TRBJ2-7, with TRBD2 as a possible D gene (5 bases). The germline V and J ends were trimmed by 2 bases and 4 bases, with 15 bases remaining between them. CDR1 and CDR2 (germline): MNHEY, SVGEGT. The CDR3 has 15 amino acids. The CDR3 DNA reads as TGTGCCAGCAGTTACGAGCGGAGGCCCGCGTACGAGCAGTACTTC. Protein: CASSYERRPAYEQYF.

Concerning this clone itself: An end of the junction does not agree with germline; a read error may underlie this. This sequence joins TRBV20-1 and TRBJ1-1, with a tentative D call TRBD1 (5 bases). CDR3 size: 9 residues. The germline gives CDR1 DFQATT, CDR2 SNEGSKA (reference sequence). Here the CDR3 DNA reads TGCAGTGCTAGAGATCGGGGGAGTTTT. As protein: CSARDRGSF.

This chain links TRBV10-3 with TRBJ2-1, with D possibly being TRBD1 (5 bases). Germline values: CDR1 ENHRY, CDR2 SYGVKD. The CDR3 covers 13 residues. V dropped 7 bases and J dropped 3 bases, with 10 bases sitting between them. The CDR3 sequence is CAITPDNYNEQFF. The DNA for the CDR3 is TGTGCCATCACCCCGGACAACTACAATGAGCAGTTCTTC.

CDR3 in DNA: TGTGCCAGTAGTATATGGACAGGGGGTACAAAGGATGAAAAACTGTTTTTT. Protein sequence: CASSIWTGGTKDEKLFF. The V call is TRBV19, the J call TRBJ1-4, with 10 nucleotides matching TRBD1. Trimming at V came to 2 bases and at J to 6 bases, leaving 9 bases not matched to a gene. From germline, CDR1 is LNHDA and CDR2 SQIVND (reference sequence). This CDR3 has 17 residues. Looking up the rest from reference TRBV19 and TRBJ1-4 gives the full variable domain: DGGITQSPKYLFRKEGQNVTLSCEQNLNHDAMYWYRQDPGQGLRLIYYSQIVNDFQKGDIAEGYSVSREKKESFPLTVTSAQKNPTAFYLCASSIWTGGTKDEKLFFGSGTQLSVL.

This clone came up a few times. The chain links TRBV27 to TRBJ2-3, with D tentatively TRBD2 (6 bases). The V and J ends lost 4 bases and 2 bases respectively, with 19 bases between them. The length of the CDR3 is 17 residues. Germline assignment: CDR1 MNHEY and CDR2 SMNVEV (reference sequence). The CDR3 protein is CASSSRVRGPDTDTQYF. DNA of the CDR3: TGTGCCAGCAGTTCACGGGTGCGGGGTCCCGACACAGATACGCAGTATTTT.

This clone has only one observation. The V gene is TRBV3-1 (or the pseudogene TRBV3-2), the J gene TRBJ1-5, with D hard to call. The CDR3 is 15 amino acids. The V and J ends lost 1 base and 1 base respectively, with 8 bases between them. Germline V gene sequence: CDR1 LGHDT, CDR2 YNNKEL (reference sequence). CDR3 sequence reads: CASSQGPGSNQPQHF. CDR3 nucleotide sequence: TGTGCCAGCAGCCAAGGGCCGGGGAGCAATCAGCCCCAGCATTTT.

This clone appeared a single time. V usage is TRBV5-1 and J usage is TRBJ2-7; 9 bases line up with TRBD1. The CDR3 has 15 amino acids. The V and J ends lost 3 bases and 1 base, in that order; junction bases with no gene match: 5. The germline V gene encodes CDR1 SGHRS and CDR2 YFSETQ. The CDR3 bases are TGCGCCAGCAGCTCCGGGACAGGGCGATCCTACGAGCAGTACTTC. It codes for CASSSGTGRSYEQYF.

The DNA for the CDR3 is TGTGCCAGCAGCTTAGTGCTAGCGGGGAGCTCCTACAATGAGCAGTTCTTC. Translated: CASSLVLAGSSYNEQFF. The chain carries TRBV7-8 and TRBJ2-1, with TRBD2 matching over 9 bases. Germline V CDR1 and CDR2: SGHVS, FQNEAQ. This CDR3 is 17 amino acids long. After removal of 1 base from V and 0 bases from J, the junction contained 4 bases not matched to a gene.

The chain employs TRBV19 and TRBJ1-2; D gene unclear. The ends were cut back, 2 bases at V and 2 bases at J, with 9 bases in the middle. Per the germline V gene, CDR1 is LNHDA and CDR2 is SQIVND (reference sequence). The CDR3 length is 14 residues. CDR3 sequence: CASSISRTNYGYTF. The CDR3 DNA follows: TGTGCCAGTAGTATATCCAGAACCAACTATGGCTACACCTTC.

The chain joins TRBV3-1 (or the pseudogene TRBV3-2) to TRBJ2-1; 11 nucleotides align to TRBD2. Germline V gene lookup returns CDR1 LGHDT and CDR2 YNNKEL (reference sequence). V trimming: 1 base; J trimming: 7 bases; junction bases outside the gene matches: 9. This CDR3 spans 17 amino acids. The CDR3 DNA sequence: TGTGCCAGCAGCCAAGGTGTAGCGGGAGGGCCGGGAAATGAGCAGTTCTTC. It encodes CASSQGVAGGPGNEQFF.

V usage is TRBV30 and J usage is TRBJ2-1, with D perhaps TRBD1 (6 bases). Germline loops: CDR1 GTSNPN, CDR2 SVGIG (reference sequence). The CDR3 covers 14 residues. V was shortened by 2 bases and J by 5 bases, with 13 bases between the two germline ends. The CDR3 DNA reads as TGTGCCTGGAGTATAGGGACAATGGACAATGAGCAGTTCTTC. This encodes CAWSIGTMDNEQFF.